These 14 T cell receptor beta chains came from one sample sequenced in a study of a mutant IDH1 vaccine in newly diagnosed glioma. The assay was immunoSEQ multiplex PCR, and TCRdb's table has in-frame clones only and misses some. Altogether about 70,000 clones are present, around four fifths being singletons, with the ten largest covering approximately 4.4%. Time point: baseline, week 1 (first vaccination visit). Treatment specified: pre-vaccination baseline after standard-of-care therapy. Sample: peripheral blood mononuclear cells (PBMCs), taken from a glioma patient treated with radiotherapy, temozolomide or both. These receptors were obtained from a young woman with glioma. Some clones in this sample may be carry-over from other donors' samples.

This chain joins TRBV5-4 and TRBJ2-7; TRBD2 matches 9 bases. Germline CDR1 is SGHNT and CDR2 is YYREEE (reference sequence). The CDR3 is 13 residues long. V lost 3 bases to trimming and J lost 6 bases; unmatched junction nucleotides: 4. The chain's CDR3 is CASSYGTSREQYF. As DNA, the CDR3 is TGTGCCAGCAGCTATGGGACTAGCCGCGAGCAGTACTTC.

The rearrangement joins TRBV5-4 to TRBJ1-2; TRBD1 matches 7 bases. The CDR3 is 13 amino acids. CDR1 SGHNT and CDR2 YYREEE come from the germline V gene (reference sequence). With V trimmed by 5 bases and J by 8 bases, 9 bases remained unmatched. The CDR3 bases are TGTGCCAGCAGTCCCGACAGGGCTGGCGGCTACACCTTC. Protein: CASSPDRAGGYTF.

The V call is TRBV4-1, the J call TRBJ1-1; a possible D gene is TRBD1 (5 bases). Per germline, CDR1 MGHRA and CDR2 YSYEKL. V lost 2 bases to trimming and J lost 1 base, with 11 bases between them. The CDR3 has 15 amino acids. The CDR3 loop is CASSQPRRGNTEAFF. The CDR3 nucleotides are TGCGCCAGCAGCCAACCCAGAAGGGGGAACACTGAAGCTTTCTTT.

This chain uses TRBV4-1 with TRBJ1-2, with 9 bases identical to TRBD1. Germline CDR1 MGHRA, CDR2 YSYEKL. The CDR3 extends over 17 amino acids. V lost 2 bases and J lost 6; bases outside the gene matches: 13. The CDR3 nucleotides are TGCGCCAGCAGCCAATTTCCCTCGAGGACAGGGGCTAATGGCTACACCTTC. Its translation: CASSQFPSRTGANGYTF.

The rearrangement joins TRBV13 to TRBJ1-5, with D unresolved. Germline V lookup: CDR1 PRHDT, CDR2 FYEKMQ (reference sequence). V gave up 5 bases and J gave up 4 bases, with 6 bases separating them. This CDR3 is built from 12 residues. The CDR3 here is CASSAPNQPQHF. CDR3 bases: TGTGCCAGCAGCGCCCCGAATCAGCCCCAGCATTTT.

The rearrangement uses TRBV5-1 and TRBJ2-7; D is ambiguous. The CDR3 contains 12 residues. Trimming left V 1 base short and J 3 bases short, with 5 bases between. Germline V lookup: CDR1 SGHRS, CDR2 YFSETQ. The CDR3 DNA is TGCGCCAGCAGCTTGACCGGCTACGAGCAGTACTTC. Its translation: CASSLTGYEQYF.

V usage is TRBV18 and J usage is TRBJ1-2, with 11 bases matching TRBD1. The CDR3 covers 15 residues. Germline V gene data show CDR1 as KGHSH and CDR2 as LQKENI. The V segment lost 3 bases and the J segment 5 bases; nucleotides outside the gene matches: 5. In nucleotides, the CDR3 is TGTGCCAGCTCACCTAAAGGACAGGGGGCTTATGGCTACACCTTC. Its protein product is CASSPKGQGAYGYTF.

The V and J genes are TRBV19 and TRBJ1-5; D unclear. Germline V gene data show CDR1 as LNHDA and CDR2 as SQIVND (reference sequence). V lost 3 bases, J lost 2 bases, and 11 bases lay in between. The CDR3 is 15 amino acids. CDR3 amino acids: CASSIDGGGNQPQHF. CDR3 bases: TGTGCCAGTAGTATTGACGGTGGGGGCAATCAGCCCCAGCATTTT.

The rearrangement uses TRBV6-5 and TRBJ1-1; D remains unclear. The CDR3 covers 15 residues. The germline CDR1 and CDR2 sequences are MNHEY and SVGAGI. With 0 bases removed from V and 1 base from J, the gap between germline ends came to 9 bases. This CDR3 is CASSYSGGPNTEAFF. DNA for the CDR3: TGTGCCAGCAGTTACTCGGGAGGCCCGAACACTGAAGCTTTCTTT.

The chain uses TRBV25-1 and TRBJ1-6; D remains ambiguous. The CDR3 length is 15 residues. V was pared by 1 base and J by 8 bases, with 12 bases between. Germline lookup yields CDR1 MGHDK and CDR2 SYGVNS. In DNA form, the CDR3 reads TGTGCCAGCAGTGAATTTGGCTGGGGTGATTCACCCCTCCACTTT. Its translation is CASSEFGWGDSPLHF.

CDR3 protein: CASSKPSQWRGLRPQHF. Here the CDR3 DNA reads TGTGCCAGCAGCAAACCCTCACAGTGGAGGGGGCTGAGGCCCCAGCATTTT. This sequence joins TRBV21-1 and TRBJ1-5; TRBD1, the table's D call, was not compared with the DNA. TRBV21-1 is noted as a pseudogene. This CDR3 has 17 amino acids.

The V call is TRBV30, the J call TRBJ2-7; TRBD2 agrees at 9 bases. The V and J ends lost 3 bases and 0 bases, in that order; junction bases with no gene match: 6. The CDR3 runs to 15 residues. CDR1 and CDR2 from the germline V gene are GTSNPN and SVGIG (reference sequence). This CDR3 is CAWRNLAGISYEQYF. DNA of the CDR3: TGTGCCTGGAGAAACCTAGCGGGAATCTCCTACGAGCAGTACTTC.

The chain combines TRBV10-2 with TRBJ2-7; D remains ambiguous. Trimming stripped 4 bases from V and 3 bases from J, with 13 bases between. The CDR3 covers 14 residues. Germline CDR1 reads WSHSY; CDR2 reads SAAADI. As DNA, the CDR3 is TGCGCCAGCAGTGGGGGATGGTGGGGCTACGAGCAGTACTTC. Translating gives CASSGGWWGYEQYF.

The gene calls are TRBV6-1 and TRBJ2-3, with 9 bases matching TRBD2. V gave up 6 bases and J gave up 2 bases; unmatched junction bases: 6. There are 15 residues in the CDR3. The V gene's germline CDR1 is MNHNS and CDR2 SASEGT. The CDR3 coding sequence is TGTGCCAGCAGGGGGACTAGCAGATACACAGATACGCAGTATTTT. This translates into CASRGTSRYTDTQYF.